This passage covers 26 T cell receptor beta chains from one sample sequenced in a study of blood T cell repertoires in COVID-19. Sequencing was performed with immunoSEQ multiplex PCR; in TCRdb, only in-frame clones are kept and a portion is missing. The sample records roughly 200,000 clones, approximately 86% being singletons. Sequencing was carried out using PBMCs or T cells enriched from blood (not recorded which). Source of these receptors: a woman aged 25 to 39 who had been exposed to COVID-19.

The J gene is TRBJ1-2, the V gene TRBV3-1 (or the pseudogene TRBV3-2); D is perhaps TRBD1 (5 bases). Trimming removed 0 bases from V and 4 bases from J, with 6 bases in between. CDR3 length equals 13 residues. Germline-derived CDR1 and CDR2 are LGHDT and YNNKEL (reference sequence). The chain's CDR3 is CASSQDRVYGYTF. As DNA, the CDR3 is TGTGCCAGCAGCCAAGACAGGGTCTATGGCTACACCTTC.

The V gene is TRBV5-4, the J gene TRBJ1-2, with a tentative D call TRBD1 (5 bases). The V and J ends lost 0 bases and 8 bases respectively, with 14 bases between them. The germline V gene has CDR1 SGHNT and CDR2 YYREEE (reference sequence). CDR3 size: 14 residues. The CDR3 coding sequence is TGTGCCAGCAGCTTGGGTGGGGGGACTGGCGGCTACACCTTC. Translated: CASSLGGGTGGYTF.

The CDR3 is CASSVTRDSQNTGELFF. In DNA form, the CDR3 reads TGTGCCAGCAGCGTGACTCGGGACTCACAGAACACCGGGGAGCTGTTTTTT. The V gene is TRBV9, the J gene TRBJ2-2; the D gene is possibly TRBD2 (6 bases). In germline, CDR1 is SGDLS, CDR2 YYNGEE. CDR3 length: 17 residues. V lost 2 bases and J 1 base, leaving 15 bases between the germline ends.

This chain links TRBV3-1 (or the pseudogene TRBV3-2) with TRBJ2-2; TRBD1 matches 9 bases. CDR1 and CDR2 (germline): LGHDT, YNNKEL (reference sequence). The CDR3 contains 16 residues. V dropped 1 base and J dropped 4; count of bases not matched to a gene: 4. DNA for the CDR3: TGTGCCAGCAGCCAAGGGGACAGGGTTGCCACCGGGGAGCTGTTTTTT. The encoded protein is CASSQGDRVATGELFF.

The CDR3 reads CASSDSTSGVTDTQYF. The CDR3 DNA reads TGTGCCAGCAGTGACTCGACTAGCGGGGTCACAGATACGCAGTATTTT. The gene calls are TRBV6-4 and TRBJ2-3, with 11 bases aligning to TRBD2. The CDR3 has 16 residues. V lost 0 bases to trimming and J lost 2 bases; unmatched junction nucleotides: 1. Per germline, CDR1 MRHNA and CDR2 SNTAGT.

V usage is TRBV19 and J usage is TRBJ2-7, with 9 bases aligning to TRBD1. The V gene's germline CDR1 is LNHDA and CDR2 SQIVND (reference sequence). J gave up 2 bases and V 3 bases, and 2 bases lay outside the gene matches. CDR3 size: 14 residues. For the CDR3, the DNA is TGTGCCAGTAGTATGGGACAGGGTCCCTACGAGCAGTACTTC. Protein: CASSMGQGPYEQYF.

This clone came up once. This chain joins TRBV2 and TRBJ1-5; 10 bases match TRBD1. The CDR3 covers 14 residues. From germline, CDR1 is SNHLY and CDR2 FYNNEI. J was trimmed by 4 bases and V by 8 bases; bases with no gene match: 5. In nucleotides, the CDR3 is TGTGCCAGCGGGGACAGGGGAGGGAATCAGCCCCAGCATTTT. Translated, it gives CASGDRGGNQPQHF.

This chain uses TRBV24-1 with TRBJ2-7; 7 bases agree with TRBD1. The CDR3 runs 13 residues. The germline V gene encodes CDR1 KGHDR and CDR2 SFDVKD. Trimming removed 5 bases from V and 3 bases from J; junction bases left unmatched: 3. The CDR3 coding sequence is TGTGCCACCAGTGCAGCAGGGGGCTACGAGCAGTACTTC. Protein: CATSAAGGYEQYF.

The chain employs TRBV5-1 and TRBJ2-5; no clear D. The germline V and J ends were trimmed by 1 base and 0 bases, with 4 bases remaining between them. The CDR3 spans 13 residues. Looked up from germline, CDR1 is SGHRS and CDR2 is YFSETQ. The CDR3: CASSLQNQETQYF. CDR3 nucleotide sequence: TGCGCCAGCAGCTTGCAAAACCAAGAGACCCAGTACTTC.

The chain employs TRBV5-1 and TRBJ2-1; a possible D gene is TRBD1 (6 bases). Germline V gene data show CDR1 as SGHRS and CDR2 as YFSETQ. The CDR3 is 12 residues long. Trimming shortened V by 2 bases and J by 14 bases, and 14 bases separated the two germline ends. CDR3 protein: CASSLNRVQEFF. The CDR3 coding sequence is TGCGCCAGCAGCTTAAACAGGGTGCAGGAGTTCTTC.

This clone appeared a few times. The J gene is TRBJ2-3, the V gene TRBV19; 11 nucleotides line up with TRBD2. The J segment lost 1 base and the V segment lost 5 bases, leaving 2 bases of the junction unmatched. This CDR3 is 15 amino acids long. CDR1 is LNHDA, CDR2 SQIVND, per germline (reference sequence). The CDR3 loop reads CASSPGLAGTDTQYF. The CDR3 DNA sequence: TGTGCCAGTAGTCCGGGACTAGCGGGCACAGATACGCAGTATTTT. Together with reference TRBV19 and TRBJ2-3, the CDR3 gives the full variable domain: DGGITQSPKYLFRKEGQNVTLSCEQNLNHDAMYWYRQDPGQGLRLIYYSQIVNDFQKGDIAEGYSVSREKKESFPLTVTSAQKNPTAFYLCASSPGLAGTDTQYFGPGTRLTVL.

The genes are TRBV2 and TRBJ1-6; perhaps TRBD1 as D (6 bases). The ends were cut back, 4 bases at V and 4 bases at J, with 14 bases in the middle. Germline CDR1 SNHLY, CDR2 FYNNEI. This CDR3 has 16 residues. CDR3 sequence (DNA): TGTGCCAGCAGTGCCCAGGGGTTGGGGTATAATTCACCCCTCCACTTT. Encoded protein: CASSAQGLGYNSPLHF. The full variable domain, completed using reference TRBV2 and TRBJ1-6, is EPEVTQTPSHQVTQMGQEVILRCVPISNHLYFYWYRQILGQKVEFLVSFYNNEISEKSEIFDDQFSVERPDGSNFTLKIRSTKLEDSAMYFCASSAQGLGYNSPLHFGNGTRLTVT.

The chain employs TRBV3-1 (or the pseudogene TRBV3-2) and TRBJ2-3; D unresolved. Per the germline V gene, CDR1 is LGHDT and CDR2 is YNNKEL (reference sequence). This CDR3 comprises 16 residues. V was trimmed by 1 base and J by 2 bases, leaving 13 bases between them. The CDR3 sequence is CASSQGRGVYTDTQYF. Written as DNA, the CDR3 is TGTGCCAGCAGCCAAGGTCGCGGCGTCTACACAGATACGCAGTATTTT.

The chain recombines TRBV10-1 with TRBJ2-7, with a weak D call TRBD1 (5 bases). The CDR3 totals 15 residues. CDR1 and CDR2 from the germline V gene are WNHNN and SYGVQD (reference sequence). The V gene lost 2 bases and the J gene lost 7 bases, with 18 bases spanning the gap. CDR3 residues: CASSEGSQGTIEQYF. The CDR3 DNA follows: TGCGCCAGCAGTGAGGGAAGTCAGGGTACGATTGAGCAGTACTTC.

This clone was observed a single time. The chain combines TRBV24-1 with TRBJ2-1; 9 bases are shared with TRBD2. In germline, CDR1 is KGHDR, CDR2 SFDVKD. J gave up 10 bases and V 7 bases, and 7 bases lay outside the gene matches. The CDR3 spans 13 residues. CDR3 in amino acids: CATRASGVVEQFF. Written as DNA, the CDR3 is TGTGCCACCAGGGCTAGCGGGGTTGTAGAGCAGTTCTTC.

This chain joins TRBV18 and TRBJ2-2, with D tentatively TRBD1 (5 bases). Trimming pared 6 bases from V and 0 bases from J, leaving 11 bases between. There are 15 residues in the CDR3. The germline gives CDR1 KGHSH, CDR2 LQKENI. CDR3 nucleotides: TGTGCCAGCTCGCCCCAGGGTCCGAACACCGGGGAGCTGTTTTTT. It translates to CASSPQGPNTGELFF.

V is TRBV6-5 and J is TRBJ1-1; 8 bases are shared with TRBD1. There are 14 residues in the CDR3. The V gene's germline CDR1 is MNHEY and CDR2 SVGAGI. J lost 1 base, V lost 7 bases, and 5 bases had no gene match. The CDR3: CASTDRGRNTEAFF. The CDR3, as DNA: TGTGCCAGCACCGACAGGGGACGGAACACTGAAGCTTTCTTT.

The CDR3 DNA sequence: TGCGCCAGCAGTGTGGCAGGGGGCCAAACAGATACGCAGTATTTT. Its translation: CASSVAGGQTDTQYF. V and J are TRBV10-1 and TRBJ2-3; 8 bases match TRBD1. Per germline, CDR1 WNHNN and CDR2 SYGVQD (reference sequence). The V segment lost 4 bases and the J segment 3 bases; nucleotides outside the gene matches: 6. The CDR3 loop spans 15 amino acids.

The chain carries TRBV5-4 and TRBJ2-2; unclear D gene. V was pared by 0 bases and J by 2 bases, with 11 bases between. In germline, CDR1 is SGHNT, CDR2 YYREEE (reference sequence). There are 16 residues in the CDR3. CDR3 bases: TGTGCCAGCAGCTTGGCCAGGCGCACTAACACCGGGGAGCTGTTTTTT. Its translation is CASSLARRTNTGELFF.

This chain links TRBV10-1 with TRBJ2-7, with 9 bases fitting TRBD1. The CDR3 has 16 amino acids. V was pared by 0 bases and J by 3 bases, with 6 bases of the junction left unmatched. CDR1 and CDR2 from the germline V gene are WNHNN and SYGVQD (reference sequence). CDR3 DNA: TGCGCCAGCAGTGAGTCTGGGACAGGGAATTTCTACGAGCAGTACTTC. This translates into CASSESGTGNFYEQYF.

V usage is TRBV5-6 and J usage is TRBJ1-4; D remains ambiguous. V gave up 0 bases and J gave up 10 bases, with 19 bases separating them. The CDR3 extends over 16 amino acids. The V gene's germline CDR1 is SGHDT and CDR2 YYEEEE. The CDR3 loop is CASSLAGAGTSGKLFF. In nucleotides, the CDR3 is TGTGCCAGCAGCTTGGCCGGTGCTGGAACCTCGGGAAAACTGTTTTTT.

The CDR3 is CASSPPGISYGYTF. The CDR3, as DNA: TGTGCCAGCAGTCCACCGGGGATTAGCTATGGCTACACCTTC. This chain joins TRBV6-4 and TRBJ1-2; no definite D call. Germline CDR1 MRHNA, CDR2 SNTAGT. The CDR3 length is 14 residues. V dropped 5 bases and J dropped 4 bases, with 14 bases sitting between them.

V is TRBV7-2 and J is TRBJ1-4; TRBD1 matches 9 bases. Per germline, CDR1 SGHTA and CDR2 FQGNSA. Trimming at V came to 4 bases and at J to 6 bases, leaving 3 bases not matched to a gene. This CDR3 is 14 amino acids long. The CDR3 loop is CASSSDRGHEKLFF. The CDR3 nucleotides are TGTGCCAGCAGCTCGGACAGGGGTCATGAAAAACTGTTTTTT.

The chain couples TRBV7-8 to TRBJ2-6; D is ambiguous. The V end lost 1 base, the J end lost 0 bases, and 10 bases lay between the germline ends. CDR3 size: 17 residues. CDR1 and CDR2 from the germline V gene are SGHVS and FQNEAQ. CDR3 DNA: TGTGCCAGCAGCTTAGTTGGCTTGAACTCTGGGGCCAACGTCCTGACTTTC. As protein: CASSLVGLNSGANVLTF.

The V and J genes are TRBV5-1 and TRBJ2-2; D may be TRBD1 (6 bases). Germline CDR1 reads SGHRS; CDR2 reads YFSETQ. The CDR3 runs 16 residues. Trimming removed 2 bases from V and 0 bases from J, with 11 bases in between. The CDR3 protein is CASSFRRTANTGELFF. The CDR3 region has the DNA TGCGCCAGCAGCTTCCGGCGGACAGCGAACACCGGGGAGCTGTTTTTT.

This sequence joins TRBV5-1 and TRBJ1-4, with D possibly TRBD1 on 6 matching bases. The V gene's germline CDR1 is SGHRS and CDR2 YFSETQ. The CDR3 is 13 amino acids. Trimming took 6 bases from V and 5 from J, leaving 11 bases between them. The CDR3 nucleotides read TGCGCCAGCAAACAGGGTCAAAATGAAAAACTGTTTTTT. Translated, it gives CASKQGQNEKLFF.